The sequence of this TCR beta chain was determined in a study of blood T cell dynamics during melanoma immunotherapy. Produced via immunoSEQ multiplex PCR; TCRdb's table is partial and in-frame only. The table records more than 9,000 clones, about 87% of them present only once. Time point noted: week 3, after first cycle of checkpoint inhibitor. V was shortened by 4 bases and J by 0 bases, with 10 bases between the two germline ends. Germline V gives CDR1 SGHVS, CDR2 FNYEAQ. The CDR3 contains 15 residues. The source is a human donor with melanoma. The chain recombines TRBV7-6 with TRBJ1-3; D call uncertain. The sample consisted of blood, taken from a patient treated with checkpoint blockade. CDR3 region: CASSSTESSGNTIYF. CDR3 DNA: TGTGCCAGCAGCTCGACGGAGAGCTCTGGAAACACCATATATTTT.